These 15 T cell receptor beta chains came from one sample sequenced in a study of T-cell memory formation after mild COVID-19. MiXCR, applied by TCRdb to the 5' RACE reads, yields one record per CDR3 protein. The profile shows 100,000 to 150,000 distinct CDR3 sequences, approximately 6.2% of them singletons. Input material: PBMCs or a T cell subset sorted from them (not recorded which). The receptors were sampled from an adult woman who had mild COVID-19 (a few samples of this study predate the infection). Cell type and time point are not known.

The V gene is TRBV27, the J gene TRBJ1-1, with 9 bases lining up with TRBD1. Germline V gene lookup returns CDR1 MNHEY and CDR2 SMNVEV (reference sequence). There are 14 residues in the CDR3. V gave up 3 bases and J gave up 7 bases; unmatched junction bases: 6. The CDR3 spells CASSFIQGAGEAFF. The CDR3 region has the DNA TGTGCCAGCAGTTTCATACAGGGGGCGGGTGAAGCTTTCTTT.

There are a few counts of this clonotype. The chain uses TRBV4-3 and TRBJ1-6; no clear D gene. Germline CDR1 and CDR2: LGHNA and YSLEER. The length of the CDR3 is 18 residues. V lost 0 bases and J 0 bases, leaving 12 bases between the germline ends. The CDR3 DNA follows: TGCGCCAGCAGCCAAGATAGAGGCCTGAGCTCCTATAATTCACCCCTCCACTTT. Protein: CASSQDRGLSSYNSPLHF.

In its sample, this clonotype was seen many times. The CDR3 nucleotides are TGCAGTGCTAGTCATAGGATGAGCGGTCTTGAGCAGTTCTTC. This encodes CSASHRMSGLEQFF. The V gene is TRBV20-1, the J gene TRBJ2-1, with D maybe TRBD2 (5 bases). Trimming shortened V by 3 bases and J by 9 bases, and 18 bases separated the two germline ends. Per germline, CDR1 DFQATT and CDR2 SNEGSKA (reference sequence). The CDR3 is 14 amino acids.

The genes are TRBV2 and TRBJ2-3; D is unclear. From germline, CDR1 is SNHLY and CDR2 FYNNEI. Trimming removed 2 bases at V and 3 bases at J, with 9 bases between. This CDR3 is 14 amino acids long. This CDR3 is CASSEMGTTDTQYF. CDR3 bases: TGTGCCAGCAGTGAAATGGGAACTACAGATACGCAGTATTTT.

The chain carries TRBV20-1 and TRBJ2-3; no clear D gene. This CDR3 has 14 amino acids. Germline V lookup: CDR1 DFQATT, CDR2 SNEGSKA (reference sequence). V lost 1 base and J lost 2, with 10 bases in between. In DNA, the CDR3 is TGCAGTGCTAGAGGGTTCAGGTCCACAGATACGCAGTATTTT. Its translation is CSARGFRSTDTQYF.

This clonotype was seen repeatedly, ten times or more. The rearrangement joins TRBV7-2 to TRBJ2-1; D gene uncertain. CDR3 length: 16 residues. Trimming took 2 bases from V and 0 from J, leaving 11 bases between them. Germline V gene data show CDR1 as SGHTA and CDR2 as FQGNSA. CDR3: CASSLYSGSSYNEQFF. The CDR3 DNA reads TGTGCCAGCAGCTTATACTCGGGCAGCTCCTACAATGAGCAGTTCTTC.

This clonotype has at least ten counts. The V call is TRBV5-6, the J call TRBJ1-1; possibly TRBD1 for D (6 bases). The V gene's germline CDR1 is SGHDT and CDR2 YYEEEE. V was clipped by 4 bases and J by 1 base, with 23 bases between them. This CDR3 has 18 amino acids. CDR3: CASSGPDRLRAGNTEAFF. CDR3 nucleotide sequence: TGTGCCAGCAGCGGACCCGACAGGTTAAGGGCCGGGAACACTGAAGCTTTCTTT.

The DNA of the CDR3 is TGTGCCAGCAGGGCCTTTGGGGAATCCACAGATACGCAGTATTTT. Translation gives CASRAFGESTDTQYF. The chain links TRBV12-3 or TRBV12-4 to TRBJ2-3, with D uncertain. V lost 6 bases, J lost 2 bases, and 15 bases lay in between. The CDR3 is 15 residues long.

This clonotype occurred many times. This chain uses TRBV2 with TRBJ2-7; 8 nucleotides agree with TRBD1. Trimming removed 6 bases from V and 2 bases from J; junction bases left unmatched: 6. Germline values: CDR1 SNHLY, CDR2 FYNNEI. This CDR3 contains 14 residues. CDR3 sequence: CASREQGGPYEQYF. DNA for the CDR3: TGTGCCAGCAGAGAACAGGGGGGCCCCTACGAGCAGTACTTC.

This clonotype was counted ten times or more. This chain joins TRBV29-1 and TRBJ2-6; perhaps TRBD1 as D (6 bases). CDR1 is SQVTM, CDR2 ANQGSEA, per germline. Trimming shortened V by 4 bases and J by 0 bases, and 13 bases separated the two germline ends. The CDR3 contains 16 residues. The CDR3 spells CSVARDTDSGANVLTF. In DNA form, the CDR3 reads TGCAGCGTTGCCCGGGACACCGACTCTGGGGCCAACGTCCTGACTTTC.

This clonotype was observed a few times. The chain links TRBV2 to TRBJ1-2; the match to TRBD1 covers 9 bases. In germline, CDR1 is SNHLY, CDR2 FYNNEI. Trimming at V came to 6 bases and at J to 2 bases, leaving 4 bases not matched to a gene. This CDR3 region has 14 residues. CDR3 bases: TGTGCCAGCAGCGAGGGGACAGGGAACTATGGCTACACCTTC. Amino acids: CASSEGTGNYGYTF.

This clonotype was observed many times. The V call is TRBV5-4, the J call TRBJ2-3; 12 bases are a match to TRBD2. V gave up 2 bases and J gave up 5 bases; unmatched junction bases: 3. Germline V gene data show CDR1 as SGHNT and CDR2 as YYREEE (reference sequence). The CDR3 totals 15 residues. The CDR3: CASSFPGLAGDTQYF. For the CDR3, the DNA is TGTGCCAGCAGCTTTCCGGGACTAGCGGGAGATACGCAGTATTTT.

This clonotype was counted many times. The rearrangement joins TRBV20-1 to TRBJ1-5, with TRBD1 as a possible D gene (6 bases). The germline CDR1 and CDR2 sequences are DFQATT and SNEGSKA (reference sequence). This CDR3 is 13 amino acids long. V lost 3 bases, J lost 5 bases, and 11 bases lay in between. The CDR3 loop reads CSASKGGDQPQHF. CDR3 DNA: TGCAGTGCTAGTAAGGGGGGGGATCAGCCCCAGCATTTT.

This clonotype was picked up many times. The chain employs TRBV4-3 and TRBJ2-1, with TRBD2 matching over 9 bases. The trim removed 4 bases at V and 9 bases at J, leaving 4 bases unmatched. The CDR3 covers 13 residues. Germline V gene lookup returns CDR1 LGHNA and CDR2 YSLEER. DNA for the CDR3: TGCGCCAGCAGCCGGGGACTAGCTCGTGAGCAGTTCTTC. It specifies CASSRGLAREQFF.

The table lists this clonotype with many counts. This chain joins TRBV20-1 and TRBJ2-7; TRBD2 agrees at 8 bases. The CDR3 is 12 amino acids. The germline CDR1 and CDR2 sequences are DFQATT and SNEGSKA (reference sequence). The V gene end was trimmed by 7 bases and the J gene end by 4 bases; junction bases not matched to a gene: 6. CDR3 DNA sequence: TGCAGTGTCGTCGAGCGGGGGTACGAGCAGTACTTC. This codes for CSVVERGYEQYF.